This TCR beta chain was identified in a study of blood T cell repertoires in COVID-19. Study details: COVID-19 samples, acute and convalescent, were from the United States, Italy and Spain. From T cells, B-cell-depleted T cells, or PBMCs came the material, which was cDNA or gDNA.

V shed 2 bases and J shed 3 bases, with 17 bases lying between them. Germline V gives CDR1 PRHDT, CDR2 FYEKMQ (reference sequence). The CDR3 length is 16 residues. Clones were read by immunoSEQ multiplex PCR, and TCRdb kept only the in-frame ones, dropping some. The sample holds tens of thousands of clones, around 91% seen once. The TCR originated in a human donor in a cohort sampled during active COVID-19. The J gene is TRBJ2-7, the V gene TRBV13, with D perhaps TRBD2 (6 bases). Material for sequencing was peripheral blood. The CDR3 region is CASSLRGGDRGYEQYF. Written as DNA, the CDR3 is TGTGCCAGCAGCTTAAGAGGAGGGGATAGGGGCTACGAGCAGTACTTC.